Listed here are 11 T cell receptor beta chains from one sample, sequenced in a study of OX40 agonist ivuxolimab in advanced cancers. The data were produced by immunoSEQ multiplex PCR, yet TCRdb's version contains in-frame clones alone and is incomplete. This sample has tens of thousands of clones, with around 87% found just once. The sequenced sample was CD4+ or CD8+ T cells sorted from blood, obtained in a trial of the OX40 agonist ivuxolimab. The receptors shown here come from an adult with an advanced solid tumor such as melanoma, head and neck, liver or kidney cancer.

CDR3: CASSQPLCCVTNTGELFF. The CDR3 DNA is TGCGCCAGCAGTCAACCCCTCTGCTGTGTGACGAACACCGGGGAGCTGTTTTTT. V is TRBV23-1 and J is TRBJ2-2, with D uncertain. TRBV23-1 is an open reading frame whose function is uncertain. V was clipped by 2 bases and J by 0 bases, with 16 bases between them. The CDR3 runs to 18 residues.

The chain links TRBV18 to TRBJ2-6, with D tentatively TRBD2 (6 bases). The length of the CDR3 is 17 residues. Germline loops: CDR1 KGHSH, CDR2 LQKENI. Trimming removed 4 bases at V and 4 bases at J, with 17 bases between. The CDR3 sequence is CASSRNLGLAGANVLTF. The CDR3 bases are TGTGCCAGCTCACGCAACCTGGGGCTAGCGGGGGCCAACGTCCTGACTTTC.

The chain employs TRBV7-2 and TRBJ2-7; 7 bases fit TRBD1. V was clipped by 5 bases and J by 7 bases; unmatched bases: 14. The CDR3 is 15 amino acids. From germline, CDR1 is SGHTA and CDR2 FQGNSA. The CDR3 DNA reads as TGTGCCAGCAGCCCCGCAGGACAGGCCGTACGGGAGCAGTACTTC. This translates into CASSPAGQAVREQYF.

The chain links TRBV2 to TRBJ1-5; D call uncertain. CDR3 length: 15 amino acids. Germline V gene data show CDR1 as SNHLY and CDR2 as FYNNEI. The ends were cut back, 0 bases at V and 6 bases at J, with 12 bases in the middle. CDR3 DNA: TGTGCCAGCAGTGAAGCGGACCTGGCGACTCAGCCCCAGCATTTT. Residues: CASSEADLATQPQHF. Drawing the rest from reference TRBV2 and TRBJ1-5, the complete variable domain is EPEVTQTPSHQVTQMGQEVILRCVPISNHLYFYWYRQILGQKVEFLVSFYNNEISEKSEIFDDQFSVERPDGSNFTLKIRSTKLEDSAMYFCASSEADLATQPQHFGDGTRLSIL.

This chain joins TRBV10-3 and TRBJ2-3, with TRBD2 identical over 8 bases. The V and J ends lost 10 bases and 1 base, in that order; junction bases with no gene match: 7. Germline V gene sequence: CDR1 ENHRY, CDR2 SYGVKD. The CDR3 is 14 amino acids. The CDR3 reads CATRAGVGTDTQYF. CDR3 nucleotides: TGTGCCACGAGAGCGGGAGTTGGCACAGATACGCAGTATTTT.

The chain joins TRBV6-5 to TRBJ2-3; 7 bases are shared with TRBD2. The CDR3 loop spans 13 amino acids. CDR1 MNHEY and CDR2 SVGAGI come from the germline V gene. V shed 5 bases, J shed 7 bases, and the junction held 6 bases outside the gene matches. The CDR3 DNA sequence: TGTGCCAGCAGTCAGGCGGGAGTGTATACGCAGTATTTT. Translation: CASSQAGVYTQYF.

This clone has a single count. The J gene is TRBJ2-5, the V gene TRBV7-9; 12 bases agree with TRBD2. The CDR3 spans 14 residues. Trimming removed 10 bases from V and 5 bases from J; junction bases left unmatched: 8. In germline, CDR1 is SEHNR, CDR2 FQNEAQ (reference sequence). The CDR3 protein is CATVTSGRWETQYF. CDR3 DNA sequence: TGTGCCACCGTGACTAGCGGGAGATGGGAGACCCAGTACTTC.

This chain uses TRBV4-2 with TRBJ2-1, with a weak D call TRBD2 (6 bases). The CDR3 is 15 amino acids. Germline assignment: CDR1 LGHNA and CDR2 YNFKEQ. The V gene lost 2 bases and the J gene lost 6 bases, with 14 bases spanning the gap. CDR3 DNA sequence: TGTGCCAGCAGCCAACCTGGGAGGAGCAGCAATGAGCAGTTCTTC. Protein sequence: CASSQPGRSSNEQFF.

This chain uses TRBV6-1 with TRBJ2-7; D may match TRBD1 or TRBD2 (5 bases each). Trimming took off 2 bases at V and 0 bases at J, with 11 bases between the two ends. The length of the CDR3 is 15 residues. CDR1 and CDR2 (germline): MNHNS, SASEGT. CDR3 bases: TGTGCCAGCAGTGAATTTGGGACGGTCTCCTACGAGCAGTACTTC. This codes for CASSEFGTVSYEQYF.

J is TRBJ1-2 and V is TRBV19, with D tentatively TRBD1 (6 bases). This CDR3 comprises 14 residues. The germline CDR1 and CDR2 sequences are LNHDA and SQIVND (reference sequence). V was trimmed by 6 bases and J by 4 bases, leaving 15 bases between them. The CDR3 is CASRSSQGLYGYTF. CDR3 coding DNA: TGTGCCAGTAGAAGCTCACAGGGTCTCTATGGCTACACCTTC.

The V and J genes are TRBV5-4 and TRBJ2-1, with 8 bases matching TRBD2. CDR1 is SGHNT and CDR2 is YYREEE in the germline V gene (reference sequence). The CDR3 consists of 14 residues. V trimming: 0 bases; J trimming: 9 bases; junction bases outside the gene matches: 5. CDR3 DNA sequence: TGTGCCAGCAGCTTGGCCGGACTAGCTTCTGAGCAGTTCTTC. Amino acids: CASSLAGLASEQFF.